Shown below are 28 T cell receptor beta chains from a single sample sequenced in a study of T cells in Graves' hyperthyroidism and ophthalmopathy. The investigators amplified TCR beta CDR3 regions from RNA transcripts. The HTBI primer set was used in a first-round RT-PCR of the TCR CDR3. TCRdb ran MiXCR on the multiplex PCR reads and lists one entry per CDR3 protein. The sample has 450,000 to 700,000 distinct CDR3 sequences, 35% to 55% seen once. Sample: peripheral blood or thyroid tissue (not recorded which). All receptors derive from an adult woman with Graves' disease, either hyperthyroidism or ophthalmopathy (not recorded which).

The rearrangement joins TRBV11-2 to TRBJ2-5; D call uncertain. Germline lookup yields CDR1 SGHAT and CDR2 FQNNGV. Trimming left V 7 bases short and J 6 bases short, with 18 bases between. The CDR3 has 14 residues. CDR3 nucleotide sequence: TGTGCCAGCACCACGGCGGACGGGCGGCAGACCCAGTACTTC. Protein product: CASTTADGRQTQYF. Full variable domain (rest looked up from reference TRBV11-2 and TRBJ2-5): EAGVAQSPRYKIIEKRQSVAFWCNPISGHATLYWYQQILGQGPKLLIQFQNNGVVDDSQLPKDRFSAERLKGVDSTLKIQPAKLEDSAVYLCASTTADGRQTQYFGPGTRLLVL.

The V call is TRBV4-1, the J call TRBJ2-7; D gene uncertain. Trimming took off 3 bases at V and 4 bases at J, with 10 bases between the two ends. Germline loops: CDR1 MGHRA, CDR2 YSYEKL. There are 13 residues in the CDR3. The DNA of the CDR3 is TGCGCCAGCAGCCATCAAGACGGTTACGAGCAGTACTTC. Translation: CASSHQDGYEQYF.

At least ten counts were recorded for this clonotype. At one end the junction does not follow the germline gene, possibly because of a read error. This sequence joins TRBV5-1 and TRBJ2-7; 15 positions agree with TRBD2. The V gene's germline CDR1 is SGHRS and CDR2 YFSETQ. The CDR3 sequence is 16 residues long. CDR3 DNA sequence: TGCGCCAGCAGCCCGGGGACTAGCGGGAGGACTAGTACATATAACTTC. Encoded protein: CASSPGTSGRTSTYNF.

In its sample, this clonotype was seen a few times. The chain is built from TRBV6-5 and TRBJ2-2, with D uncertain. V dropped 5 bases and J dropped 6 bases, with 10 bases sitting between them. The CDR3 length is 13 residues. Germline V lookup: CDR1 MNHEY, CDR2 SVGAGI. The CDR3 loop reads CASSLIPAGELFF. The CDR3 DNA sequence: TGTGCCAGCAGTCTTATCCCAGCCGGGGAGCTGTTTTTT.

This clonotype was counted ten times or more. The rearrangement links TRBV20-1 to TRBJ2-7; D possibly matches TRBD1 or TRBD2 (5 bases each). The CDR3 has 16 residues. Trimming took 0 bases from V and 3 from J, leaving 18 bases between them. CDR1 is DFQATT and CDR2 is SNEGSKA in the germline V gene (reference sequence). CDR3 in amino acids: CSARDIFTGLGYEQYF. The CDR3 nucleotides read TGCAGTGCTAGAGATATCTTCACGGGGCTCGGCTACGAGCAGTACTTC.

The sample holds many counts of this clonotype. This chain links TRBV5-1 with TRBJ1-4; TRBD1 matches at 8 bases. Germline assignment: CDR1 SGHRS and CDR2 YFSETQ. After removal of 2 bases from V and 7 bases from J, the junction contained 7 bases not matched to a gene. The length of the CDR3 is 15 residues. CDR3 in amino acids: CASSLNGQGGEKLFF. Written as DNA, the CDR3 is TGCGCCAGCAGCTTAAACGGACAGGGAGGTGAAAAACTGTTTTTT.

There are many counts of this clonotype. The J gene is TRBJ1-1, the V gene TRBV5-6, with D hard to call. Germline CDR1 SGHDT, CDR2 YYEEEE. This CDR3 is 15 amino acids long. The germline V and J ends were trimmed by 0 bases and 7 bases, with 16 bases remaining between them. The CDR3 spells CASSLDQKGFDEAFF. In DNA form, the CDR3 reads TGTGCCAGCAGCTTGGATCAGAAAGGGTTTGATGAAGCTTTCTTT.

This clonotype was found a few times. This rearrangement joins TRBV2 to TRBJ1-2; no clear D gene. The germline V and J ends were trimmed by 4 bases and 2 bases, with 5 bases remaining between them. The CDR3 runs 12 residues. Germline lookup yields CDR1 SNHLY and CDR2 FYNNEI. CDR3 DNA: TGTGCCAGCAGTGGAGAAAACTATGGCTACACCTTC. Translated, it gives CASSGENYGYTF.

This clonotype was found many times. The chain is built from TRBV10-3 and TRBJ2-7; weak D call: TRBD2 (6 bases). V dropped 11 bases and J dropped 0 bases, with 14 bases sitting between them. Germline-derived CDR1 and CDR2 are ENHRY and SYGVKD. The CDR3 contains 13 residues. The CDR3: CAAQAGSSYEQYF. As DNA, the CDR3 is TGTGCCGCGCAGGCCGGGAGCTCCTACGAGCAGTACTTC.

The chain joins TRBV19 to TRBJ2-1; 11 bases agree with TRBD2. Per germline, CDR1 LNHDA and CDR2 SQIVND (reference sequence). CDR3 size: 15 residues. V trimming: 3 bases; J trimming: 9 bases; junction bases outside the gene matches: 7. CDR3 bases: TGTGCCAGTAGTATCGGTACTAGCGGGAGAAGTGAGCAGTTCTTC. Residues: CASSIGTSGRSEQFF.

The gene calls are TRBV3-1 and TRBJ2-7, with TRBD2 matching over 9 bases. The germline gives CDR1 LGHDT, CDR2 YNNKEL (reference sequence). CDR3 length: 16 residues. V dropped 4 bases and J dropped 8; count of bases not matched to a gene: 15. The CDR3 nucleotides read TGTGCCAGCAGCCTACACTGGACTAGCGAGGGGATGAAGCAGTACTTC. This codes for CASSLHWTSEGMKQYF.

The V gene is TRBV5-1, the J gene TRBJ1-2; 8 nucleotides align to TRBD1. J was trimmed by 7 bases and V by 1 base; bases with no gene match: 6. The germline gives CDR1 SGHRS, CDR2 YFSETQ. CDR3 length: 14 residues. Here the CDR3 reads CASSLLTGESGYTF. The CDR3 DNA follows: TGCGCCAGCAGCTTGCTGACAGGGGAAAGTGGCTACACCTTC.

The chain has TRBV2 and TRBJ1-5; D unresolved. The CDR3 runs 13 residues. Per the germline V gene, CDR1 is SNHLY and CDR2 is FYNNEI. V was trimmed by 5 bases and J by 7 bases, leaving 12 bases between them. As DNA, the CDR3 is TGTGCCAGCAGTACGGAAGACGAGCAGCCCCAGCATTTT. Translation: CASSTEDEQPQHF.

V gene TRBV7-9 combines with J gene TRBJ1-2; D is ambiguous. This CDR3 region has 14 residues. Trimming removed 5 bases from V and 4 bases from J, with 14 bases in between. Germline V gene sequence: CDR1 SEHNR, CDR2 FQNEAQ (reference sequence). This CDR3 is CASSPMAGSYGYTF. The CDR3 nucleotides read TGTGCCAGCAGCCCCATGGCGGGCTCCTATGGCTACACCTTC. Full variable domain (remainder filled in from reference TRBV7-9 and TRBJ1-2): DTGVSQNPRHKITKRGQNVTFRCDPISEHNRLYWYRQTLGQGPEFLTYFQNEAQLEKSRLLSDRFSAERPKGSFSTLEIQRTEQGDSAMYLCASSPMAGSYGYTFGSGTRLTVV.

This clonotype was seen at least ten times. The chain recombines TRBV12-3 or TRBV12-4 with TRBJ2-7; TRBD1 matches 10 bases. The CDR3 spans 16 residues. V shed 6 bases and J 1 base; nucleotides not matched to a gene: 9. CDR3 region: CASSPGQGSLSYEQYF. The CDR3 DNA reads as TGTGCCAGCAGCCCGGGACAGGGGTCCCTGTCCTACGAGCAGTACTTC.

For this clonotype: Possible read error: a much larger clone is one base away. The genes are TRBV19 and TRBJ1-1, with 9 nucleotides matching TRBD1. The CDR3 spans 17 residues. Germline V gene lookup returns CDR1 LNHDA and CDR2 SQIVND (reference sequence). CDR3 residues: CASKPLRDRVKNAEAFF. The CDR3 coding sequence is TGTGCCAGTAAACCCCTCCGGGACAGGGTAAAGAACGCTGAAGCTTTCTTT.

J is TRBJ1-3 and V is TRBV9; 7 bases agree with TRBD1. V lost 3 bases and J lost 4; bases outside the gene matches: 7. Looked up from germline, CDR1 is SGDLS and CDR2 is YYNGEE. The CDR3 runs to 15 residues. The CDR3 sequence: CASSDVAGGGNTIYF. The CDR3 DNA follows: TGTGCCAGCAGCGATGTCGCAGGGGGAGGAAACACCATATATTTT.

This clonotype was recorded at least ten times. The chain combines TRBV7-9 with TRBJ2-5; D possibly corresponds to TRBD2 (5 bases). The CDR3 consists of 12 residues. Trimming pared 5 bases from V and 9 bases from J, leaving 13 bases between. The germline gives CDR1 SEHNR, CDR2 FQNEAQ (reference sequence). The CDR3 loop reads CASSPGVEAQYF. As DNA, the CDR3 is TGTGCCAGCAGCCCGGGTGTGGAGGCCCAGTACTTC.

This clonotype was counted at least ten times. The DNA of the CDR3 is TGTGCCAGCAGCCCCGATGGGACACCGAATGAAAAACTGTTTTTT. Protein: CASSPDGTPNEKLFF. The rearrangement links TRBV7-9 to TRBJ1-4; possible D gene TRBD1, 6 bases. In germline, CDR1 is SEHNR, CDR2 FQNEAQ (reference sequence). V lost 5 bases to trimming and J lost 5 bases, with 15 bases between them. This CDR3 is built from 15 residues.

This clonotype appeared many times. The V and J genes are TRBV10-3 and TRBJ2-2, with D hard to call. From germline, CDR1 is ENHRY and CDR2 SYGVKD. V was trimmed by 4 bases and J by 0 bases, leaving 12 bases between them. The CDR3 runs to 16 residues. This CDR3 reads CAISVGTTPNTGELFF. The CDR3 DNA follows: TGTGCCATCAGTGTGGGAACCACTCCGAACACCGGGGAGCTGTTTTTT.

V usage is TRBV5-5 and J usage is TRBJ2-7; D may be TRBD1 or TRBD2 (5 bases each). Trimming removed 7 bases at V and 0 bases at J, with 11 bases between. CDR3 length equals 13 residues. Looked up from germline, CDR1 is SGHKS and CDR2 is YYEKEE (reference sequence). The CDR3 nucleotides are TGTGCCAGCCAAGAGGGGAGCTCCTACGAGCAGTACTTC. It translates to CASQEGSSYEQYF.

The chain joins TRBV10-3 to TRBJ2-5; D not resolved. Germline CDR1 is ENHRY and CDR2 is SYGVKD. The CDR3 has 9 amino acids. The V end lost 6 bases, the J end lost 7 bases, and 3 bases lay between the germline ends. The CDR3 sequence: CAIRGTQYF. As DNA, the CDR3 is TGTGCCATCAGGGGGACCCAGTACTTC.

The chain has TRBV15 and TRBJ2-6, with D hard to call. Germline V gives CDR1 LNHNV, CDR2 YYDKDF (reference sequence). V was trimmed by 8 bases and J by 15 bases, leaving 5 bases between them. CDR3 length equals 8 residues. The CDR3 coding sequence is TGTGCCACCGGAGACCTGACTTTC. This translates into CATGDLTF.

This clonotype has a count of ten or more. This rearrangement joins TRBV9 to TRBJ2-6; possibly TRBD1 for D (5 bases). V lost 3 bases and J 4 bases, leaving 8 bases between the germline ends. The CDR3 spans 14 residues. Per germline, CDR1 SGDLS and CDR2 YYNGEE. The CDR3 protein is CASSAQVGANVLTF. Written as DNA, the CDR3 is TGTGCCAGCAGCGCACAGGTGGGGGCCAACGTCCTGACTTTC. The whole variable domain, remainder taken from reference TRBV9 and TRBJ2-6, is DSGVTQTPKHLITATGQRVTLRCSPRSGDLSVYWYQQSLDQGLQFLIQYYNGEERAKGNILERFSAQQFPDLHSELNLSSLELGDSALYFCASSAQVGANVLTFGAGSRLTVL.

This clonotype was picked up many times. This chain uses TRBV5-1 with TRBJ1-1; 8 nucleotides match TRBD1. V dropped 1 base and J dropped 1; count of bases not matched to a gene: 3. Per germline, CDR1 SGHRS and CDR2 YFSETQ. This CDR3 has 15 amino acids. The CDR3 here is CASSLTGTGNTEAFF. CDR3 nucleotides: TGCGCCAGCAGCTTGACCGGGACAGGGAACACTGAAGCTTTCTTT. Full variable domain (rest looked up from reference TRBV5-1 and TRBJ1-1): KAGVTQTPRYLIKTRGQQVTLSCSPISGHRSVSWYQQTPGQGLQFLFEYFSETQRNKGNFPGRFSGRQFSNSRSEMNVSTLELGDSALYLCASSLTGTGNTEAFFGQGTRLTVV.

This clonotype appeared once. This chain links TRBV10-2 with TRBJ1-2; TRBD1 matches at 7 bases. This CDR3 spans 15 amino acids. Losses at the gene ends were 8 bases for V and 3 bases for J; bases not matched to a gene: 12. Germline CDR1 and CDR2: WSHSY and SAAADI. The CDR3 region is CASSLPGQVHYGYTF. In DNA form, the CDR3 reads TGCGCCAGCTCCCTCCCTGGACAGGTGCACTATGGCTACACCTTC.

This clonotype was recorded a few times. The CDR3 here is CASSLAGPGYEQYF. The DNA of the CDR3 is TGTGCCAGCAGCTTGGCAGGGCCTGGCTACGAGCAGTACTTC. The chain uses TRBV7-9 and TRBJ2-7; D possibly corresponds to TRBD1 (5 bases). Germline CDR1 is SEHNR and CDR2 is FQNEAQ (reference sequence). Trimming shortened V by 3 bases and J by 3 bases, and 12 bases separated the two germline ends. The CDR3 consists of 14 residues.

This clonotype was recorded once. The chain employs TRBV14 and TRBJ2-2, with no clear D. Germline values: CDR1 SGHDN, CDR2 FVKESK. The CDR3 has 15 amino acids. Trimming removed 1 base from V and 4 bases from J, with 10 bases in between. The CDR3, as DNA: TGTGCCAGCAGCCAAGTAGTGGGGTCCACCGGGGAGCTGTTTTTT. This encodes CASSQVVGSTGELFF. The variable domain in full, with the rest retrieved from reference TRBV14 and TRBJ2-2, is EAGVTQFPSHSVIEKGQTVTLRCDPISGHDNLYWYRRVMGKEIKFLLHFVKESKQDESGMPNNRFLAERTGGTYSTLKVQPAELEDSGVYFCASSQVVGSTGELFFGEGSRLTVL.